Listed below are T cell receptor beta chains from one sample, sequenced in a study of shared clonotypes between healthy human individuals. Method: immunoSEQ multiplex PCR; TCRdb's copy keeps in-frame clones and lacks some. This repertoire shows a few million clones, 90% to 95% found once; its top ten account for 0.35% to 0.5%. The sample comprised naive CD4+ T cells from PBMCs. These receptors all stem from a man younger than 35 in good health. Some clones in this sample may be carry-over from other donors' samples. Both conserved end residues are part of each CDR3. The D gene is left open where the match is weak. Not all rows give a size; the values are once, few, many and, for expanded clones, a class.

j_gene: TRBJ2-6; v_gene: TRBV27; abundance: once; d_gene: .; CDR3nt: TGTGCCAGCAGCTTAGAAAGAGCTGGGGCCAACGTCCTGACTTTC; CDR3aa: CASSLERAGANVLTF
j_gene: TRBJ2-7; v_gene: TRBV5-8; abundance: .; d_gene: .; CDR3nt: TGTGCCAGCAGCCTGGGACCCCAGGGTGACGAGCAGTACTTC; CDR3aa: CASSLGPQGDEQYF
j_gene: TRBJ1-3; v_gene: TRBV6-1; abundance: once; d_gene: .; CDR3nt: TGTGCCAGCAGTGAATCTTTGGGAAACACCATATATTTT; CDR3aa: CASSESLGNTIYF
j_gene: TRBJ2-2; v_gene: TRBV23-1; abundance: .; d_gene: TRBD1; CDR3nt: TGCGCCAGCAGAACAATACCGGGACAGACCCGAGACACCGGGGAGCTGTTTTTT; CDR3aa: CASRTIPGQTRDTGELFF
j_gene: TRBJ1-4; v_gene: TRBV6-5; abundance: .; d_gene: TRBD1; CDR3nt: TGTGCCAGCAGGAAGACAGGGTTGGGTGAAAAACTGTTTTTT; CDR3aa: CASRKTGLGEKLFF
j_gene: TRBJ2-3; v_gene: TRBV5-1; abundance: .; d_gene: TRBD1; CDR3nt: TGCGCCAGCAGCTTGTTAACAGGGGTTGGGACAGATACGCAGTATTTT; CDR3aa: CASSLLTGVGTDTQYF
j_gene: TRBJ2-7; v_gene: TRBV4-1; abundance: .; d_gene: TRBD1; CDR3nt: TGCGCCAGCAGCCAAGATCAAGGGACAGCCTCCTACGAGCAGTACTTC; CDR3aa: CASSQDQGTASYEQYF
j_gene: TRBJ2-6; v_gene: TRBV14; abundance: .; d_gene: .; CDR3nt: TGTGCCAGCAGCCAAGGGGGTCCCCCTGGGGCCAACGTCCTGACTTTC; CDR3aa: CASSQGGPPGANVLTF
j_gene: TRBJ2-1; v_gene: TRBV10-3; abundance: .; d_gene: TRBD2; CDR3nt: TGTGCCATCAGTGGGAGTCGACTAGCGGGAGTCAATGGGAACTCCTACAATGAGCAGTTCTTC; CDR3aa: CAISGSRLAGVNGNSYNEQFF
j_gene: TRBJ2-7; v_gene: TRBV6-4; abundance: .; d_gene: .; CDR3nt: TGTGCCAGCAGCCCACTAGCCTCCTACGAGCAGTACTTC; CDR3aa: CASSPLASYEQYF
j_gene: TRBJ2-3; v_gene: TRBV18; abundance: once; d_gene: .; CDR3nt: TGTGCCAGCTCACCAAACAGGATCACAGATACGCAGTATTTT; CDR3aa: CASSPNRITDTQYF
j_gene: TRBJ2-5; v_gene: TRBV7-2; abundance: .; d_gene: .; CDR3nt: TGTGCCAGCAGCCTATTGGGACCGGCAAAGACCCAGTACTTC; CDR3aa: CASSLLGPAKTQYF
j_gene: TRBJ2-5; v_gene: TRBV28; abundance: .; d_gene: TRBD1; CDR3nt: TGTGCCAGCAGTTTCCCGGGACAGCAAGAGACCCAGTACTTC; CDR3aa: CASSFPGQQETQYF
j_gene: TRBJ2-5; v_gene: TRBV6-5; abundance: .; d_gene: TRBD1; CDR3nt: TGTGCCAGCAGCCGTATTACAGGGGGCCGTGAGACCCAGTACTTC; CDR3aa: CASSRITGGRETQYF
j_gene: TRBJ1-1; v_gene: TRBV7-9; abundance: .; d_gene: .; CDR3nt: TGTGCAGTCCGGGCCTCGGGGCAAAGGAACACTGAAGCTTTCTTT; CDR3aa: CAVRASGQRNTEAFF
j_gene: TRBJ1-3; v_gene: TRBV18; abundance: .; d_gene: .; CDR3nt: TGTGCCAGCTCACCACCAGGAGGGGACAGAAACACCATATATTTT; CDR3aa: CASSPPGGDRNTIYF
j_gene: TRBJ2-1; v_gene: TRBV28; abundance: .; d_gene: .; CDR3nt: TGTGCCAGCAGTTCTACCTCCCTTGGCACCTACAATGAGCAGTTCTTC; CDR3aa: CASSSTSLGTYNEQFF
j_gene: TRBJ1-4; v_gene: TRBV5-5; abundance: .; d_gene: .; CDR3nt: TGTGCCAGCAGCTTGTTGGGGACGGACGGCGGTGAAAAACTGTTTTTT; CDR3aa: CASSLLGTDGGEKLFF
j_gene: TRBJ2-1; v_gene: TRBV7-8; abundance: .; d_gene: TRBD2; CDR3nt: TGTGCCAGCAGCTTACCTCGGACTAGCGGGCGTAACAATGAGCAGTTCTTC; CDR3aa: CASSLPRTSGRNNEQFF
j_gene: TRBJ1-4; v_gene: TRBV5-8; abundance: .; d_gene: .; CDR3nt: TGTGCCAGCAGCAATGACCTCAATGAAAAACTGTTTTTT; CDR3aa: CASSNDLNEKLFF
j_gene: TRBJ2-1; v_gene: TRBV9; abundance: .; d_gene: TRBD2; CDR3nt: TGTGCCAGCAGCTTTTCCCCCCGCGCCGGGACTAGCGGGAGCGGTGAGCAGTTCTTC; CDR3aa: CASSFSPRAGTSGSGEQFF
j_gene: TRBJ2-3; v_gene: TRBV9; abundance: .; d_gene: .; CDR3nt: TGTGCCAGCAGCGTAACTAGCAGCTCAGATACGCAGTATTTT; CDR3aa: CASSVTSSSDTQYF
j_gene: TRBJ2-7; v_gene: TRBV7-3; abundance: .; d_gene: .; CDR3nt: TGTGCCAGCAGCCCCGGCGCAGCCTCCTACGAGCAGTACTTC; CDR3aa: CASSPGAASYEQYF
j_gene: TRBJ1-4; v_gene: TRBV5-4; abundance: .; d_gene: .; CDR3nt: TGTGCCAGCAGCCCACAGGCAACTAATGAAAAACTGTTTTTT; CDR3aa: CASSPQATNEKLFF
j_gene: TRBJ2-1; v_gene: TRBV5-1; abundance: .; d_gene: TRBD2; CDR3nt: TGCGCCAGCAGCTTGGCCGGCGGGAGGCGAAATGAGCAGTTCTTC; CDR3aa: CASSLAGGRRNEQFF
j_gene: TRBJ1-1; v_gene: TRBV2; abundance: .; d_gene: .; CDR3nt: TGTGCCAGCAGTGTCGTCGGGCCGAACACTGAAGCTTTCTTT; CDR3aa: CASSVVGPNTEAFF
j_gene: TRBJ2-5; v_gene: TRBV14; abundance: .; d_gene: TRBD2; CDR3nt: TGTGCCAGCAGCCCCAGACTAACTAGCGGGAGAGTTGAGACCCAGTACTTC; CDR3aa: CASSPRLTSGRVETQYF
j_gene: TRBJ1-5; v_gene: TRBV28; abundance: .; d_gene: .; CDR3nt: TGTGCCAGCAGTTTATTCAGGGTCGATCAGCCCCAGCATTTT; CDR3aa: CASSLFRVDQPQHF
j_gene: TRBJ2-3; v_gene: TRBV29-1; abundance: .; d_gene: .; CDR3nt: TGCAGCGTCCGGACGGAAATCACAGATACGCAGTATTTT; CDR3aa: CSVRTEITDTQYF
j_gene: TRBJ1-4; v_gene: TRBV18; abundance: .; d_gene: .; CDR3nt: TGTGCCAGCTCACCACTGGGGGCAACTAATGAAAAACTGTTTTTT; CDR3aa: CASSPLGATNEKLFF